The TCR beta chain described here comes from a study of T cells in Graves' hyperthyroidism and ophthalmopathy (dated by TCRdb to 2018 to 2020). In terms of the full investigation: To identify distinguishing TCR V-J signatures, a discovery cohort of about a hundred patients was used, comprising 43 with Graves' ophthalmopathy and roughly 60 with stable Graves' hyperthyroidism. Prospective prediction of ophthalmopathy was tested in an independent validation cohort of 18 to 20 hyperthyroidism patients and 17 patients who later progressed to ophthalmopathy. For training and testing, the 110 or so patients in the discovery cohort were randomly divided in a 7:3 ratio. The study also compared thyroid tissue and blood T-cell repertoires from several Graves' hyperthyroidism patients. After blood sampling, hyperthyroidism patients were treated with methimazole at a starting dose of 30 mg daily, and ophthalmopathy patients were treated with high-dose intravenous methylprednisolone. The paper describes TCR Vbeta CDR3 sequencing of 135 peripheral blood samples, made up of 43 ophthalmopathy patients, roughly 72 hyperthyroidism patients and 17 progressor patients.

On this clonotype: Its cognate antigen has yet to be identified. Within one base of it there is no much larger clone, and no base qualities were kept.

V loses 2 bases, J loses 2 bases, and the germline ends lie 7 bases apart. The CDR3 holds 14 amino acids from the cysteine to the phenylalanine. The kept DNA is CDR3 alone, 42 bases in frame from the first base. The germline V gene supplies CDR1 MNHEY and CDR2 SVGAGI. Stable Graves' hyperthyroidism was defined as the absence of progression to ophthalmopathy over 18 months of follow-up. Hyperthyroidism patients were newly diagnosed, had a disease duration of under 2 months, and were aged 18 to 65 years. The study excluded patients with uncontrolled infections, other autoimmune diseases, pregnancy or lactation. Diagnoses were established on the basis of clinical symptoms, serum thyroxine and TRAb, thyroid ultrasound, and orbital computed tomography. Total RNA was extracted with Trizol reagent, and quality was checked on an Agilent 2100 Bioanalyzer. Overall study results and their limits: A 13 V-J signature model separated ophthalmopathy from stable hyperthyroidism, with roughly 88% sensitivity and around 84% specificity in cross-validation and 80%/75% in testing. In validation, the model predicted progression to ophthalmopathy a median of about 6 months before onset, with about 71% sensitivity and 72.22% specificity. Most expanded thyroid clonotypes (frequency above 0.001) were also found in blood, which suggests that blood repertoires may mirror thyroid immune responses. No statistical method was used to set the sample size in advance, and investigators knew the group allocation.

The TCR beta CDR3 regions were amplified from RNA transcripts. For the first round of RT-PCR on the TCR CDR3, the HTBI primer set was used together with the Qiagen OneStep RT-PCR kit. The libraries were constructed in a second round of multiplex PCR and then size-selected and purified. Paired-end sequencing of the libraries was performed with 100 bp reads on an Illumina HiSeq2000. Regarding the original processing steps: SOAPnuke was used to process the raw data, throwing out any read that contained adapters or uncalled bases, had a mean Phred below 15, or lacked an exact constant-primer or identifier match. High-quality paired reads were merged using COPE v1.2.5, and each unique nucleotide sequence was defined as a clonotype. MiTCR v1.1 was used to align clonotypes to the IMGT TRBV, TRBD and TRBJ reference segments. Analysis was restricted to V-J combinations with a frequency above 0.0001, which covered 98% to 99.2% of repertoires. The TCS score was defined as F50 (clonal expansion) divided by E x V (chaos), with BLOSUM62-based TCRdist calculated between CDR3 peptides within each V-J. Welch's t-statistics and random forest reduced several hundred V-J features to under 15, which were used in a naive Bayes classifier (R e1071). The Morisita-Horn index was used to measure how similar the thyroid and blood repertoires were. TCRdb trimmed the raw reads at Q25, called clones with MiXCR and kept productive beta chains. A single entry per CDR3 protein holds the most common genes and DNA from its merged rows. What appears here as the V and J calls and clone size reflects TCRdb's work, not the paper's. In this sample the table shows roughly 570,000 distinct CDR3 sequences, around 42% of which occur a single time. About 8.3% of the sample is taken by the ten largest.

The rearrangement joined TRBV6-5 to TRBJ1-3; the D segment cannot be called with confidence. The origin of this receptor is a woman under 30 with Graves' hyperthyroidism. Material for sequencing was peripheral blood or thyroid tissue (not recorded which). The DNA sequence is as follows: TGTGCCAGCAGTTACAGGGCAACTGGAAACACCATATATTTT. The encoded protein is CASSYRATGNTIYF.